Below, 13 T cell receptor beta chains from the same sample are listed, as sequenced in a study of blood T cell repertoires in COVID-19. Repertoires were generated with immunoSEQ multiplex PCR, while TCRdb's copy carries only in-frame clones and drops some. The table lists 450,000 to 500,000 clones, 80% to 90% of them singletons. Sequencing used peripheral blood. The receptors originated from a human donor in a cohort sampled during active COVID-19.

DNA for the CDR3: TGTGCCAGCAGCTTTGCGAGGACTGAAGCTTTCTTT. Translated: CASSFARTEAFF. The V and J genes are TRBV7-9 and TRBJ1-1; no reliable D call. V was cut by 3 bases and J by 5 bases, with 7 bases left in between. The CDR3 sequence is 12 residues long. Per germline, CDR1 SEHNR and CDR2 FQNEAQ (reference sequence).

The chain is built from TRBV30 and TRBJ1-1, with D maybe TRBD1 (5 bases). CDR3 size: 12 residues. Germline CDR1 is GTSNPN and CDR2 is SVGIG (reference sequence). The V end was cut by 1 base, the J end by 8 bases, with 11 bases between. CDR3 in amino acids: CAWSEEYREAFF. In nucleotides, the CDR3 is TGTGCCTGGAGTGAGGAATACAGGGAAGCTTTCTTT.

The chain employs TRBV9 and TRBJ2-7; the D gene is possibly TRBD2 (7 bases). CDR3 size: 16 residues. Per germline, CDR1 SGDLS and CDR2 YYNGEE. The ends were cut back, 7 bases at V and 5 bases at J, with 25 bases in the middle. As DNA, the CDR3 is TGTGCCAGCGCCATAGGGGGGGGGCACCTGGGAGACGAGCAGTACTTC. Its translation: CASAIGGGHLGDEQYF. Supplemented by reference TRBV9 and TRBJ2-7, the full variable domain reads DSGVTQTPKHLITATGQRVTLRCSPRSGDLSVYWYQQSLDQGLQFLIQYYNGEERAKGNILERFSAQQFPDLHSELNLSSLELGDSALYFCASAIGGGHLGDEQYFGPGTRLTVT.

The chain's CDR3 is CASSLEGIAPDTQYF. Written as DNA, the CDR3 is TGTGCCAGCAGCTTAGAGGGGATCGCGCCAGATACGCAGTATTTT. The chain has TRBV7-2 and TRBJ2-3; D might be TRBD1 (5 bases). Germline loops: CDR1 SGHTA, CDR2 FQGNSA. There are 15 residues in the CDR3. Trimming cost V 1 base and J 4 bases, with 12 bases left between them. The variable domain in full, completed from reference TRBV7-2 and TRBJ2-3, reads GAGVSQSPSNKVTEKGKDVELRCDPISGHTALYWYRQSLGQGLEFLIYFQGNSAPDKSGLPSDRFSAERTGGSVSTLTIQRTQQEDSAVYLCASSLEGIAPDTQYFGPGTRLTVL.

This clone was observed a few times. The J gene is TRBJ2-1, the V gene TRBV2, with D maybe TRBD1 (6 bases). Per the germline V gene, CDR1 is SNHLY and CDR2 is FYNNEI. With 5 bases removed from V and 2 bases from J, the gap between germline ends came to 13 bases. The CDR3 is 15 amino acids. The CDR3 DNA follows: TGTGCCAGCAGTATCGACAGGTCCCCCTACAATGAGCAGTTCTTC. It codes for CASSIDRSPYNEQFF.

CDR3 sequence (DNA): TGTGCCAGCAGTTCCGACAGGGCTACCGGGGAGCTGTTTTTT. Encoded protein: CASSSDRATGELFF. The chain links TRBV27 to TRBJ2-2; TRBD1 matches 7 bases. V trimming: 4 bases; J trimming: 5 bases; junction bases outside the gene matches: 4. The CDR3 has 14 residues. Germline CDR1 and CDR2: MNHEY and SMNVEV (reference sequence).

This chain uses TRBV6-5 with TRBJ2-2; TRBD1 matches at 8 bases. This CDR3 has 15 amino acids. Losses at the gene ends were 11 bases for V and 1 base for J; bases not matched to a gene: 9. Germline V gives CDR1 MNHEY, CDR2 SVGAGI. The DNA for the CDR3 is TGTGCCTCCCGGACGGGACAGGAGAACACCGGGGAGCTGTTTTTT. Translated, it gives CASRTGQENTGELFF.

The chain has TRBV5-5 and TRBJ2-5; 11 nucleotides align to TRBD2. CDR1 and CDR2 from the germline V gene are SGHKS and YYEKEE (reference sequence). V gave up 2 bases and J gave up 2 bases; unmatched junction bases: 5. The CDR3 contains 16 residues. DNA for the CDR3: TGTGCCAGCAGCTTACGAGGGACTAGCGGACAAGAGACCCAGTACTTC. This gives the protein CASSLRGTSGQETQYF. The full variable domain, rest sourced from reference TRBV5-5 and TRBJ2-5, is DAGVTQSPTHLIKTRGQQVTLRCSPISGHKSVSWYQQVLGQGPQFIFQYYEKEERGRGNFPDRFSARQFPNYSSELNVNALLLGDSALYLCASSLRGTSGQETQYFGPGTRLLVL.

This chain connects TRBV9 to TRBJ2-1; 8 positions agree with TRBD2. Germline lookup yields CDR1 SGDLS and CDR2 YYNGEE. V lost 3 bases and J lost 2; bases outside the gene matches: 7. The CDR3 contains 16 residues. The CDR3 loop reads CASSASGTRAYNEQFF. The CDR3, as DNA: TGTGCCAGCAGCGCGTCCGGGACTAGAGCCTACAATGAGCAGTTCTTC.

The chain couples TRBV18 to TRBJ1-2; no clear D. Germline CDR1 reads KGHSH; CDR2 reads LQKENI. With 3 bases removed from V and 4 bases from J, the gap between germline ends came to 9 bases. This CDR3 contains 13 residues. CDR3 bases: TGTGCCAGCTCACCTTCGGAGACCTATGGCTACACCTTC. Its protein is CASSPSETYGYTF.

The rearrangement joins TRBV15 to TRBJ1-5; D possibly corresponds to TRBD1 (6 bases). V was trimmed by 4 bases and J by 0 bases, leaving 10 bases between them. The CDR3 runs to 15 residues. The germline CDR1 and CDR2 sequences are LNHNV and YYDKDF (reference sequence). CDR3 region: CATSIDRFSNQPQHF. CDR3 in DNA: TGTGCCACCAGCATCGACAGGTTTAGCAATCAGCCCCAGCATTTT.

About this clone itself: The junction and the germline gene differ at one end; a read error may be behind it. CDR3 nucleotide sequence: TGTGCCAGCAGCCAACCCCCGAAGGGACTAGCGGACCTAGGTGGGGGCTTC. The encoded protein is CASSQPPKGLADLGGGF. The rearrangement uses TRBV3-1 (or the pseudogene TRBV3-2) and TRBJ2-7; TRBD2 matches 11 bases. The length of the CDR3 is 17 residues. CDR1 is LGHDT, CDR2 YNNKEL, per germline (reference sequence).

This clone has only one observation. In DNA form, the CDR3 reads TGTGCCATCAGTGATGGGGGGTTTGACACAGATACGCAGTATTTT. It translates to CAISDGGFDTDTQYF. This rearrangement joins TRBV10-3 to TRBJ2-3; tentative D call: TRBD2 (6 bases). Germline CDR1 reads ENHRY; CDR2 reads SYGVKD. Trimming took 3 bases from V and 2 from J, leaving 12 bases between them. CDR3 length: 15 amino acids.